This T cell receptor (beta chain) emerged from a study of cytomegalovirus exposure and HLA in healthy donors. PCR was performed using 60 Vbeta and 13 Jbeta primers. Repertoires were generated with immunoSEQ multiplex PCR, while TCRdb's copy carries only in-frame clones and drops some. Of about 130,000 clones in the sample, 70% to 85% were seen once. As for this clone: Its specificity is unknown.

Per germline, CDR1 GTSNPN and CDR2 SVGIG (reference sequence). There are 13 residues in the CDR3. V was shortened by 3 bases and J by 5 bases, with 13 bases between the two germline ends. Study-level results: Exclusion as indistinguishable affected some V segments, including TRBV6-2 and TRBV6-3. CMV serostatus stood as the only immune exposure information on hand. A later analysis found that most CMV-associated TCR beta chains appeared HLA-restricted. CMV antigen specificity of a few CMV-associated chains was confirmed in vitro.

Sequencing used PBMCs. The clonotype originates from a boy younger than 18 in good health and CMV-seronegative. The V call is TRBV30, the J call TRBJ1-1; maybe TRBD1 (6 bases). CDR3 sequence: CAWRFAGVTEAFF. DNA of the CDR3: TGTGCCTGGAGATTTGCAGGGGTTACTGAAGCTTTCTTT.